Each of the 4 T cell receptor beta chains below was sequenced from the same sample in a study of T cells in Graves' hyperthyroidism and ophthalmopathy. Amplified TCR beta CDR3 regions derived from RNA transcripts. Researchers ran a first-round RT-PCR on the TCR CDR3 using the HTBI primer set. MiXCR was run by TCRdb on the multiplex PCR reads, yielding one entry per CDR3 protein. The sample includes a few hundred thousand distinct CDR3 sequences, approximately 16% of them seen just once. The sample comprised blood. These receptors were obtained from a woman between 40 and 55 years old with Graves' ophthalmopathy.

Turning to this clonotype: A clone one base away is much larger, so this may be a read error. The chain links TRBV7-2 to TRBJ2-1; D not certain. Germline-derived CDR1 and CDR2 are SGHTA and FQGNSA. The CDR3 consists of 15 residues. The DNA of the CDR3 is TGTGCCAGCAGCATGGACGGGTCCCCCTACGATGAGCAGTTCTTC. This encodes CASSMDGSPYDEQFF.

This clonotype has a count of ten or more. The chain employs TRBV9 and TRBJ2-3, with 8 nucleotides matching TRBD2. With V trimmed by 0 bases and J by 6 bases, 9 bases remained unmatched. Looked up from germline, CDR1 is SGDLS and CDR2 is YYNGEE. The CDR3 has 16 residues. Here the CDR3 DNA reads TGTGCCAGCAGCGTAGTGGCGGGGGGCGCCGGTGATACGCAGTATTTT. Its translation is CASSVVAGGAGDTQYF.

This clonotype was seen ten or more times. The chain carries TRBV7-8 and TRBJ2-7; 7 bases fit TRBD1. CDR3 size: 17 residues. Germline values: CDR1 SGHVS, CDR2 FQNEAQ. V shed 3 bases, J shed 5 bases, and the junction held 16 bases outside the gene matches. CDR3 residues: CASSFLLFGTVSNEQYF. The CDR3 DNA reads as TGTGCCAGCAGCTTCCTACTCTTCGGGACAGTTTCCAACGAGCAGTACTTC.

This clonotype was recorded at least ten times. The chain uses TRBV27 and TRBJ2-2; D is uncertain. Germline assignment: CDR1 MNHEY and CDR2 SMNVEV (reference sequence). The CDR3 has 12 amino acids. Trimming took 4 bases from V and 7 from J, leaving 7 bases between them. The CDR3 is CASSYAFGELFF. CDR3 in DNA: TGTGCCAGCAGTTACGCGTTCGGGGAGCTGTTTTTT.